The 16 T cell receptor beta chains below come from one sample, sequenced in a study of T cell repertoires in cytomegalovirus infection (dated by TCRdb to about 2019). Instrument on record: Illumina HiSeq 1500. TCRdb reanalyzed the raw reads on its own, using fastp at Q25 for trimming and MiXCR for clone calling, and kept in-frame beta chains. Rows with one shared CDR3 protein collapse into an entry with the most common genes and DNA. Here the sample has around 450,000 distinct CDR3 sequences; approximately 10% occur a single time. The ten largest clones add up to roughly a tenth of the sample. The material sequenced was PBMCs. Receptors originate from a human donor in good health (CMV status not recorded). Some clones in this sample may be carry-over from other donors' samples.

This clonotype was found a few times. The chain recombines TRBV5-4 with TRBJ2-7, with TRBD1 matching 10 bases. Looked up from germline, CDR1 is SGHNT and CDR2 is YYREEE (reference sequence). Germline trimming cut 4 bases from V and 4 bases from J; bases unmatched to any gene: 8. The CDR3 has 15 residues. CDR3 coding DNA: TGTGCCAGCAGCCCCCGGGACAGGGGCCCTTACGAGCAGTACTTC. Its protein is CASSPRDRGPYEQYF.

In its sample, this clonotype was seen a few times. The chain carries TRBV6-5 and TRBJ2-4; unclear D gene. The V end lost 5 bases, the J end lost 6 bases, and 5 bases lay between the germline ends. The CDR3 covers 11 residues. Germline V lookup: CDR1 MNHEY, CDR2 SVGAGI. Written as DNA, the CDR3 is TGTGCCAGCAGTACGGGAAACATTCAGTACTTC. Encoded protein: CASSTGNIQYF.

As concerns this clonotype: This clone may be a read error of a much larger clone one base away. This sequence joins TRBV28 and TRBJ2-7, with a possible D match to TRBD2 (5 bases). The CDR3 spans 12 residues. V lost 6 bases to trimming and J lost 6 bases, with 12 bases between them. The germline gives CDR1 MDHEN, CDR2 SYDVKM. The DNA for the CDR3 is TGTGCCAGCAGCGCGGGCTTGGGCGAGCAGTACTTC. This codes for CASSAGLGEQYF.

This clonotype was counted ten times or more. This rearrangement joins TRBV7-2 to TRBJ2-7, with D possibly TRBD2 on 6 matching bases. The CDR3 is 15 residues long. Trimming shortened V by 5 bases and J by 1 base, and 15 bases separated the two germline ends. Germline V gives CDR1 SGHTA, CDR2 FQGNSA. In DNA form, the CDR3 reads TGTGCCAGCAGCACGACCGGGGGTCTGTCCTACGAGCAGTACTTC. Encoded protein: CASSTTGGLSYEQYF.

This clonotype was counted only a few times. This sequence joins TRBV6-2 or TRBV6-3 and TRBJ1-2; maybe TRBD1 (5 bases). The length of the CDR3 is 13 residues. CDR1 is MNHEY and CDR2 is SVGEGT in the germline V gene. The ends were cut back, 6 bases at V and 8 bases at J, with 16 bases in the middle. The CDR3 region is CASRKTVLGGYTF. CDR3 DNA: TGTGCCAGCAGAAAGACAGTGCTAGGAGGCTACACCTTC.

In the case of this clonotype: The junction departs from the called germline gene at one end, perhaps through a read error. The rearrangement joins TRBV5-4 to TRBJ1-1; maybe TRBD1 (5 bases). Germline CDR1 and CDR2: SGHNT and YYREEE (reference sequence). The CDR3 runs to 15 residues. CDR3 protein: CASSLAGGLSAEAYF. Here the CDR3 DNA reads TGTGCCAGCAGCTTGGCGGGGGGGTTGAGTGCTGAAGCTTACTTT.

This clonotype occurred many times. V is TRBV11-2 and J is TRBJ2-5; weak D call: TRBD1 (5 bases). This CDR3 has 14 amino acids. The V and J ends lost 2 bases and 4 bases respectively, with 11 bases between them. CDR1 SGHAT and CDR2 FQNNGV come from the germline V gene. CDR3 residues: CASSLRQYGETQYF. The CDR3 DNA sequence: TGTGCCAGCAGCTTACGACAGTACGGAGAGACCCAGTACTTC.

This sequence joins TRBV12-3 or TRBV12-4 and TRBJ1-6, with 7 bases matching TRBD1. CDR3 length equals 15 residues. V dropped 5 bases and J dropped 10; count of bases not matched to a gene: 11. CDR3 residues: CASSLGTDQGSPLHF. CDR3 nucleotides: TGTGCCAGCAGTCTCGGGACAGACCAAGGATCACCCCTCCACTTT.

The sample holds many counts of this clonotype. The V and J genes are TRBV7-9 and TRBJ2-3, with unresolved D. Trimming removed 1 base from V and 0 bases from J, with 11 bases in between. Germline lookup yields CDR1 SEHNR and CDR2 FQNEAQ (reference sequence). This CDR3 is 16 amino acids long. CDR3 region: CASSLVRAESTDTQYF. In DNA, the CDR3 is TGTGCCAGCAGCTTAGTCCGGGCGGAGAGCACAGATACGCAGTATTTT.

This clonotype has more than one count but fewer than ten. The chain combines TRBV9 with TRBJ1-5; D is undetermined. The germline V gene encodes CDR1 SGDLS and CDR2 YYNGEE. The CDR3 is 15 residues long. Trimming shortened V by 3 bases and J by 0 bases, and 10 bases separated the two germline ends. The CDR3 region is CASSAEGYSNQPQHF. The CDR3 nucleotides are TGTGCCAGCAGCGCGGAGGGATATAGCAATCAGCCCCAGCATTTT.

This clonotype was picked up many times. This rearrangement joins TRBV7-2 to TRBJ2-7, with 7 positions matching TRBD2. The germline V gene has CDR1 SGHTA and CDR2 FQGNSA. Losses at the gene ends were 1 base for V and 3 bases for J; bases not matched to a gene: 12. The CDR3 is made up of 17 amino acids. The CDR3 loop reads CASSLGGAGVGIYEQYF. CDR3 bases: TGTGCCAGCAGCTTAGGAGGTGCGGGAGTAGGGATCTACGAGCAGTACTTC.

This clonotype turned up a few times. This rearrangement joins TRBV30 to TRBJ1-5; D is perhaps TRBD1 (5 bases). Germline values: CDR1 GTSNPN, CDR2 SVGIG (reference sequence). The CDR3 extends over 12 amino acids. V was trimmed by 2 bases and J by 9 bases, leaving 11 bases between them. The CDR3 coding sequence is TGTGCCTGGAGTCGGGGAACAGGGCCCCAGCATTTT. Its translation: CAWSRGTGPQHF. Full variable domain (missing parts from reference TRBV30 and TRBJ1-5): SQTIHQWPATLVQPVGSPLSLECTVEGTSNPNLYWYRQAAGRGLQLLFYSVGIGQISSEVPQNLSASRPQDRQFILSSKKLLLSDSGFYLCAWSRGTGPQHFGDGTRLSIL.

This clonotype was picked up a small number of times. The chain recombines TRBV6-8 with TRBJ1-5; TRBD1 agrees at 7 bases. CDR1 and CDR2 from the germline V gene are MNHGY and SAAAGT. J gave up 4 bases and V 6 bases, and 12 bases lay outside the gene matches. The CDR3 runs to 16 residues. CDR3 loop: CASRVRPGQRNQPQHF. CDR3 coding DNA: TGTGCCAGCAGGGTTCGGCCGGGACAGCGAAATCAGCCCCAGCATTTT.

This clonotype was counted a few times. V gene TRBV5-5 combines with J gene TRBJ2-5; 8 bases line up with TRBD1. The CDR3 is 18 residues long. V was clipped by 4 bases and J by 1 base; unmatched bases: 15. Germline CDR1 is SGHKS and CDR2 is YYEKEE (reference sequence). CDR3 DNA: TGTGCCAGCAGCGGAACCGGGACAGGCGCTATTACCCAAGAGACCCAGTACTTC. It yields the protein CASSGTGTGAITQETQYF.

V and J are TRBV29-1 and TRBJ2-1, with a possible D match to TRBD2 (6 bases). The length of the CDR3 is 14 residues. V was clipped by 3 bases and J by 4 bases, with 13 bases between them. CDR1 is SQVTM and CDR2 is ANQGSEA in the germline V gene. The CDR3 DNA follows: TGCAGCGTTGAGAGTGGGGGGATTTACAATGAGCAGTTCTTC. The encoded protein is CSVESGGIYNEQFF.

The sample holds many counts of this clonotype. V gene TRBV5-4 combines with J gene TRBJ2-5, with TRBD1 matching over 7 bases. The germline V gene has CDR1 SGHNT and CDR2 YYREEE (reference sequence). The CDR3 contains 13 residues. With V trimmed by 5 bases and J by 5 bases, 6 bases remained unmatched. The CDR3 region is CASSPGQDETQYF. DNA for the CDR3: TGTGCCAGCAGTCCTGGACAGGACGAGACCCAGTACTTC.